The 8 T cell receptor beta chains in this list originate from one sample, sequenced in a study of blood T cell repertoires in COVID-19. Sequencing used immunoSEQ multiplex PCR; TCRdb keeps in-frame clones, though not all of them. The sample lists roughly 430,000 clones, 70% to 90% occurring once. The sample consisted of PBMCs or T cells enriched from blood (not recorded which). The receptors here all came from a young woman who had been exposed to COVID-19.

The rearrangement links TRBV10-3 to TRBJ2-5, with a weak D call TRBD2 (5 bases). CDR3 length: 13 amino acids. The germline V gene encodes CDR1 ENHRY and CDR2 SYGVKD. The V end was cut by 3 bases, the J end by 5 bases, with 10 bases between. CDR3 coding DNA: TGTGCCATCAGTGATCCCAGAGGGGAGACCCAGTACTTC. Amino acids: CAISDPRGETQYF.

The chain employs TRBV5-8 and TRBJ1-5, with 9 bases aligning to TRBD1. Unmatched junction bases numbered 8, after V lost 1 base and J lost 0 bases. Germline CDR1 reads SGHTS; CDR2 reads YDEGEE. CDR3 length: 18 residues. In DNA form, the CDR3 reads TGTGCCAGCAGCTTGTTGACAGGGGGGCTGTATAGCAATCAGCCCCAGCATTTT. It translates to CASSLLTGGLYSNQPQHF. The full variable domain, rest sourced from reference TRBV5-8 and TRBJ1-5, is EAGVTQSPTHLIKTRGQQATLRCSPISGHTSVYWYQQALGLGLQFLLWYDEGEERNRGNFPPRFSGRQFPNYSSELNVNALELEDSALYLCASSLLTGGLYSNQPQHFGDGTRLSIL.

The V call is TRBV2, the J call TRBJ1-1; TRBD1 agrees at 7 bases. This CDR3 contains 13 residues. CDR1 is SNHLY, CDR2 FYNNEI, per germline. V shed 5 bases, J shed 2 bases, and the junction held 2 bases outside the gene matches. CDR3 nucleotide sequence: TGTGCCAGCAGTCGGGACAGCAACACTGAAGCTTTCTTT. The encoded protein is CASSRDSNTEAFF. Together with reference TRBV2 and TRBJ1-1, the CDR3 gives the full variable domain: EPEVTQTPSHQVTQMGQEVILRCVPISNHLYFYWYRQILGQKVEFLVSFYNNEISEKSEIFDDQFSVERPDGSNFTLKIRSTKLEDSAMYFCASSRDSNTEAFFGQGTRLTVV.

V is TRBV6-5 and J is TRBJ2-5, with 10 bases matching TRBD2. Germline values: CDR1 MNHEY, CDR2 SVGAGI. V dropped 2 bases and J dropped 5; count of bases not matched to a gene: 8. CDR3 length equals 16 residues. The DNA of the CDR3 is TGTGCCAGCAGTTACGGCTTAGCGGGAGGCGGGGAGACCCAGTACTTC. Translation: CASSYGLAGGGETQYF.

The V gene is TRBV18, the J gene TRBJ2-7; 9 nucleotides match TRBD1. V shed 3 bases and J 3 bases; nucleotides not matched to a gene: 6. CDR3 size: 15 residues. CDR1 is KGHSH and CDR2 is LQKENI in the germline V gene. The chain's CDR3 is CASSPGTGKNYEQYF. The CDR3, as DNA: TGTGCCAGCTCACCCGGGACAGGGAAAAACTACGAGCAGTACTTC.

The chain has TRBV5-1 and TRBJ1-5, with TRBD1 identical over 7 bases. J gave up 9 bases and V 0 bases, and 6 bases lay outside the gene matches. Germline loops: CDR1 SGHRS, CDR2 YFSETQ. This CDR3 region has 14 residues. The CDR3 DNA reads TGCGCCAGCAGCTTGGGCGACAGGGTTGGGCCCCAGCATTTT. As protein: CASSLGDRVGPQHF. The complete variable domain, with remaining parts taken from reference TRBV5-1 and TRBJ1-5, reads KAGVTQTPRYLIKTRGQQVTLSCSPISGHRSVSWYQQTPGQGLQFLFEYFSETQRNKGNFPGRFSGRQFSNSRSEMNVSTLELGDSALYLCASSLGDRVGPQHFGDGTRLSIL.

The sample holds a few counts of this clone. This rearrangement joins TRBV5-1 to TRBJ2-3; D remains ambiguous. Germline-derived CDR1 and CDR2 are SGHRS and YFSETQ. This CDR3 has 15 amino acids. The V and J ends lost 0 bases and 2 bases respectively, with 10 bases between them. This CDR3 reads CASSLESAYTDTQYF. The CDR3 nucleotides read TGCGCCAGCAGCTTGGAGTCTGCGTACACAGATACGCAGTATTTT.

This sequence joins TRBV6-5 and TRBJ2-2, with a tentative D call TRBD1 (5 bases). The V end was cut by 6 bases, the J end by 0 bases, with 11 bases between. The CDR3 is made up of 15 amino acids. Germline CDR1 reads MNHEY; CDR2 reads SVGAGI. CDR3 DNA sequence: TGTGCCAGCAGGGAGACAGCCCCGAACACCGGGGAGCTGTTTTTT. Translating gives CASRETAPNTGELFF.